These T cell receptor beta chains were read from a single sample in a study of blood T cell repertoires in COVID-19. Produced via immunoSEQ multiplex PCR; TCRdb's table is partial and in-frame only. This sample has some 150,000 clones; about 90% occur once, and the top ten carry under 0.6%. Input material: peripheral blood. These receptors all stem from a man aged 45-65 years with acute or convalescent COVID-19. Both conserved end residues are part of each CDR3. Each record gives: V gene, J gene, CDR3 protein.

TRBV7-2	TRBJ2-2	CASSFGERGELFF
TRBV12-3/TRBV12-4	TRBJ1-1	CASTSRNTEAFF
TRBV4-2	TRBJ2-1	CASSQDSGGAPNEQFF
TRBV24-1	TRBJ2-2	CATSESGVRNSITGELFF
TRBV7-9	TRBJ2-7	CASSFDSSAGYEQYF
TRBV27	TRBJ1-2	CASSLVAGGGYGYTF
TRBV3-1/TRBV3-2	TRBJ2-5	CASSPEGRVLAGGRKETQYF
TRBV19	TRBJ2-7	CASNLRAGGDEQYF
TRBV7-2	TRBJ1-5	CASSLGRGNQPQHF
TRBV28	TRBJ2-1	CASSLSWGTSGMDEQFF
TRBV5-4	TRBJ1-1	CASSLGRGSNTEAFF
TRBV4-1	TRBJ1-1	CASSQGLDEAFF
TRBV11-2	TRBJ1-2	CASSLSNLGGAGGYTF
TRBV7-2	TRBJ1-5	CASSIQGRDQPQHF